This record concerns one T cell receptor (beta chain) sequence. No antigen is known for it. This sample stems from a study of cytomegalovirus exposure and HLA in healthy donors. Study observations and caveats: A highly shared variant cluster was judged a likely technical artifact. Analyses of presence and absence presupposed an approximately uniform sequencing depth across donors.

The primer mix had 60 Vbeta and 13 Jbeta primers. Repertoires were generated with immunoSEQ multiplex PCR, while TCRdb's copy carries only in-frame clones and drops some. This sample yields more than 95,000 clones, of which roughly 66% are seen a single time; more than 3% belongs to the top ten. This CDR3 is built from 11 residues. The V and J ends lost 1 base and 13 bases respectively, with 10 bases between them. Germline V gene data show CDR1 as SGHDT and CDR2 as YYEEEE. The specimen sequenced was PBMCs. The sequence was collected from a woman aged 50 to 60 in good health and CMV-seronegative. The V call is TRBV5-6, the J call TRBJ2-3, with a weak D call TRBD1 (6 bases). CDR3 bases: TGTGCCAGCAGCTTGTGGGGGCTGGAGTATTTT. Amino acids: CASSLWGLEYF.